This TCR beta chain was documented in a study of long-term antiretroviral therapy in people with HIV. Study observations and caveats: The study collected blood between the mid-2000s and the late 2010s, possibly under older ART regimens. Dominance of pre-ART expanded clones persisted, fluctuating and often declining after ART.

Regarding this clone: What it binds is not known.

Runs used v3.0 of the immunoSEQ assay and were done at survey level. The method was immunoSEQ multiplex PCR; TCRdb's version includes in-frame clones alone and lacks a portion of them. The data contain roughly 30,000 clones, roughly 90% of them seen just once; the ten biggest clones take up roughly 3.9%. Each participant with HIV received care in the United States. The V and J ends lost 0 bases and 6 bases respectively, with 14 bases between them. This CDR3 comprises 15 residues. Germline CDR1 and CDR2: MGHRA and YSYEKL. This specimen consisted of unsorted PBMCs, obtained 1.8 years after starting antiretroviral therapy. The clonotype comes from a young woman with HIV. The chain uses TRBV4-1 and TRBJ2-5, with D tentatively TRBD1 (7 bases). The CDR3 loop is CASSQEFAGGQTQYF. CDR3 DNA sequence: TGCGCCAGCAGCCAAGAGTTCGCAGGGGGGCAGACCCAGTACTTC.